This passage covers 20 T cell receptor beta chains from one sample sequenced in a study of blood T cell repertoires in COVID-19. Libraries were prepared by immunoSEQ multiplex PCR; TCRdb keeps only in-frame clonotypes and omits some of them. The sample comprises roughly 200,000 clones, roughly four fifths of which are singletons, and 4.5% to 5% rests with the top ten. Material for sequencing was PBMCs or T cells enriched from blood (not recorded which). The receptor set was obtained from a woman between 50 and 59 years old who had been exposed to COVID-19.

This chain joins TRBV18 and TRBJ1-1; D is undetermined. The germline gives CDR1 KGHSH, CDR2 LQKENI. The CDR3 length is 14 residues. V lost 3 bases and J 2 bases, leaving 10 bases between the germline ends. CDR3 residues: CASSPASVNTEAFF. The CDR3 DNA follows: TGTGCCAGCTCACCCGCCTCAGTCAACACTGAAGCTTTCTTT.

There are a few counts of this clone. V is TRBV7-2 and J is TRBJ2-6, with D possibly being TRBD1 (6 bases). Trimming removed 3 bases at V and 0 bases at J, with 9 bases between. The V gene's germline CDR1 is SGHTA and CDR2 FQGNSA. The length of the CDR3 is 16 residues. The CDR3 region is CASSFTGNSGANVLTF. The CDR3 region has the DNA TGTGCCAGCAGCTTCACAGGGAACTCTGGGGCCAACGTCCTGACTTTC.

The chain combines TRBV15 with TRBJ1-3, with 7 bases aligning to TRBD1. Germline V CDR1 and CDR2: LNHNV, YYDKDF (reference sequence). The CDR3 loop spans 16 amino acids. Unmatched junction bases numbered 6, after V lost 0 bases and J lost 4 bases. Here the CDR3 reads CATSRDFPQGGNTIYF. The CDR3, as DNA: TGTGCCACCAGCAGAGATTTCCCACAGGGGGGAAACACCATATATTTT.

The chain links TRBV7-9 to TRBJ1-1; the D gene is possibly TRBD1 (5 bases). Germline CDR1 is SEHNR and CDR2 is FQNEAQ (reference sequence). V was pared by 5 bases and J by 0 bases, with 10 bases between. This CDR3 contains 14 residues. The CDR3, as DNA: TGTGCCAGCAGCCGGGGGTTGATGAACACTGAAGCTTTCTTT. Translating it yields CASSRGLMNTEAFF.

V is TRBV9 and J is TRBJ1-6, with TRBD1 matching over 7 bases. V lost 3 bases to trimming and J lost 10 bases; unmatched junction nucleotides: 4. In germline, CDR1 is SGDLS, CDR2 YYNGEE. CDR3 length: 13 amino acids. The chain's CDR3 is CASSGTQGSPLHF. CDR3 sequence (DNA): TGTGCCAGCAGCGGAACACAGGGGTCACCCCTCCACTTT.

CDR3 in amino acids: CASGHSGVERDTQYF. As DNA, the CDR3 is TGTGCCAGTGGCCATAGCGGGGTAGAGAGAGATACGCAGTATTTT. V and J are TRBV19 and TRBJ2-3, with 8 bases identical to TRBD2. Germline values: CDR1 LNHDA, CDR2 SQIVND (reference sequence). V gave up 8 bases and J gave up 5 bases; unmatched junction bases: 12. The CDR3 totals 15 residues.

CDR3 coding DNA: TGTGCTAGTGGCTCCACAGGGCCCGGGGAGCTGTTTTTT. Translation gives CASGSTGPGELFF. The chain recombines TRBV12-5 with TRBJ2-2; possible D gene TRBD1, 6 bases. V gave up 6 bases and J gave up 6 bases, with 11 bases separating them. This CDR3 has 13 residues. Per the germline V gene, CDR1 is LGHNT and CDR2 is FRNRAP.

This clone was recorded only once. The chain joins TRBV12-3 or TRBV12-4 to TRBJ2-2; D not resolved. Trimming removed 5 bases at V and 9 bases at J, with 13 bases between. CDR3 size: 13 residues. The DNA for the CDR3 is TGTGCCAGCAGTGAGAGGAGAGACCGGGAGCTGTTTTTT. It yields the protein CASSERRDRELFF.

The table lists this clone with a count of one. The CDR3 sequence: CASSLEKKAGRIGGYTF. CDR3 coding DNA: TGTGCCAGCAGTTTAGAAAAGAAGGCAGGGAGGATAGGCGGCTACACCTTC. The chain has TRBV28 and TRBJ1-2, with D perhaps matching TRBD1 (5 bases). The germline CDR1 and CDR2 sequences are MDHEN and SYDVKM. The V gene lost 2 bases and the J gene lost 8 bases, with 24 bases spanning the gap. The CDR3 contains 17 residues.

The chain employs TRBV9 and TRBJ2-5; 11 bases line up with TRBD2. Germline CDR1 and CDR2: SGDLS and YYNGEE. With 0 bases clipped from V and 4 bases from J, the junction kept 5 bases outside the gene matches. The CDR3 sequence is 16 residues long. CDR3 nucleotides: TGTGCCAGCAGCGTAGCAGGTACTAGCGGGGGAGAGACCCAGTACTTC. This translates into CASSVAGTSGGETQYF. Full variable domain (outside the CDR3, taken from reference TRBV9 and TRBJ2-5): DSGVTQTPKHLITATGQRVTLRCSPRSGDLSVYWYQQSLDQGLQFLIQYYNGEERAKGNILERFSAQQFPDLHSELNLSSLELGDSALYFCASSVAGTSGGETQYFGPGTRLLVL.

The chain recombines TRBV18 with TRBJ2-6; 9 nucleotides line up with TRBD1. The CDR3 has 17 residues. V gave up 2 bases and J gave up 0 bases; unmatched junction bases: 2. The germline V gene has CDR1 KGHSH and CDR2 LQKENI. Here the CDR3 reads CASSPGTGFSGANVLTF. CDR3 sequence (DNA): TGTGCCAGCTCACCAGGGACAGGGTTCTCTGGGGCCAACGTCCTGACTTTC.

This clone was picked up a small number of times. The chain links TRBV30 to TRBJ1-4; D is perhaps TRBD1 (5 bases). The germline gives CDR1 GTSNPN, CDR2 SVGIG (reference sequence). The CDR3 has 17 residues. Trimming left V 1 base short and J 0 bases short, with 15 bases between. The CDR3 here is CAWSAYEGGATNEKLFF. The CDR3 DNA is TGTGCCTGGAGTGCCTACGAGGGAGGGGCAACTAATGAAAAACTGTTTTTT.

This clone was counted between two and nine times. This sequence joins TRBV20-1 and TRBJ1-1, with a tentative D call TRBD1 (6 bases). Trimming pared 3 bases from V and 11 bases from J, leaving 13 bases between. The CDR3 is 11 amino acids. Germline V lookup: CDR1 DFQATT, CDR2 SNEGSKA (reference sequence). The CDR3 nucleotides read TGCAGTGCTAGCACGGGACATCGGGCTTTCTTT. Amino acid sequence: CSASTGHRAFF.

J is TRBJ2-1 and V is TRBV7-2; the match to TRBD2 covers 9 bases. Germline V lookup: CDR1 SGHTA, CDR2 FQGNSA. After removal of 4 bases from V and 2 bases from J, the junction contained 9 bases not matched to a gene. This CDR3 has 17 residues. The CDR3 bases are TGTGCCAGCAGCTCCCTGGGGAGCGGGGGGCCCTACAATGAGCAGTTCTTC. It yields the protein CASSSLGSGGPYNEQFF.

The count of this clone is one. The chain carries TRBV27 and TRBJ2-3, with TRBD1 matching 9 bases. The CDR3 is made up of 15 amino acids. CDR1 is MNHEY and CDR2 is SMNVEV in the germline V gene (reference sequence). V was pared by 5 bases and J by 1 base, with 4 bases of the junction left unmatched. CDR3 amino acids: CASSPWTGGTDTQYF. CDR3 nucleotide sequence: TGTGCCAGCAGTCCCTGGACAGGGGGCACAGATACGCAGTATTTT.

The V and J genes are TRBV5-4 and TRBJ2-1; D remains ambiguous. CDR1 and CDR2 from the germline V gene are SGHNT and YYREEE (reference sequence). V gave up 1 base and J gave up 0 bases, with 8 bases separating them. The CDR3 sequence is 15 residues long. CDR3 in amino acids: CASSLHGSSYNEQFF. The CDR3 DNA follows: TGTGCCAGCAGCTTGCACGGTAGCTCCTACAATGAGCAGTTCTTC.

The CDR3 DNA follows: TGTGCCAGCTCACCACCTCAGGCGGGTGGCTACACCTTC. Translating gives CASSPPQAGGYTF. This sequence joins TRBV18 and TRBJ1-2; D not certain. Germline V CDR1 and CDR2: KGHSH, LQKENI. Between the trimmed V and J ends, which lost 0 bases and 7 bases, there was a span of 9 bases. This CDR3 comprises 13 residues.

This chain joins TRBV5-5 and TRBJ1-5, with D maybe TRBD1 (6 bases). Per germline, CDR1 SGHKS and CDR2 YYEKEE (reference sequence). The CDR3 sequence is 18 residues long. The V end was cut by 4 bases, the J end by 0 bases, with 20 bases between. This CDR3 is CASSPTTGMRDSNQPQHF. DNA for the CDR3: TGTGCCAGCAGCCCAACGACAGGAATGAGGGATAGCAATCAGCCCCAGCATTTT.

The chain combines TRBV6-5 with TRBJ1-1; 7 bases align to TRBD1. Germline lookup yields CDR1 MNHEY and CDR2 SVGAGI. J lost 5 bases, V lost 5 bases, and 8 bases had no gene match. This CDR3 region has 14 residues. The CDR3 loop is CASSREGAGTEAFF. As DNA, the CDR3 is TGTGCCAGCAGTAGAGAGGGGGCGGGAACTGAAGCTTTCTTT.

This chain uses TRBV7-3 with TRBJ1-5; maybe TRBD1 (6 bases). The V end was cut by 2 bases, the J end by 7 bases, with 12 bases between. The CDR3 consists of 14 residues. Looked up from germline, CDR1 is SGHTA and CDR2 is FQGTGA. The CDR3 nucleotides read TGTGCCAGCAGCTTATATACAGGGAAACAGCCCCAGCATTTT. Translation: CASSLYTGKQPQHF.